A single sample gave rise to the 7 T cell receptor beta chains below, sequenced in a study of CD8+ T cells in alopecia areata (dated by TCRdb to about 2018). Library method: the immunoSEQ multiplex PCR assay. To provide template for TCR sequencing, every sample had RNA extracted and reverse transcribed into cDNA. The table was pulled from immuneACCESS by TCRdb, which kept in-frame rearrangements only. Such tables lose some clones; where checked, under half of the loss comes from unresolved V genes, and the rest has no known cause. Counted in this sample were over 100,000 clones; approximately 54% of them appeared once. The top ten clones comprise 12% of the sample. This sample's time point label indicates: 24 weeks on oral tofacitinib. The treatment or condition label, as the study defines it: oral pan-JAK inhibitor, 5-10 mg twice daily. Source: CD8+ T cells sorted from blood, taken at week 24, from a patient treated with tofacitinib. The source of these receptors is a human donor with alopecia areata.

The table lists this clone with a count of one. The gene calls are TRBV25-1 and TRBJ2-1; D unclear. The CDR3 sequence is 13 residues long. Trimming pared 3 bases from V and 3 bases from J, leaving 6 bases between. Germline V lookup: CDR1 MGHDK, CDR2 SYGVNS. The CDR3 region is CASSDGYYNEQFF. DNA for the CDR3: TGTGCCAGCAGTGACGGCTACTACAATGAGCAGTTCTTC.

The rearrangement links TRBV11-2 to TRBJ2-5; possibly TRBD1 for D (6 bases). The germline V gene has CDR1 SGHAT and CDR2 FQNNGV. This CDR3 spans 15 amino acids. V was trimmed by 5 bases and J by 4 bases, leaving 17 bases between them. CDR3 protein: CASSRRDRGSETQYF. CDR3 bases: TGTGCCAGCAGCCGCCGGGATAGGGGGTCAGAGACCCAGTACTTC.

The chain recombines TRBV4-3 with TRBJ1-5; D ambiguous. Germline V lookup: CDR1 LGHNA, CDR2 YSLEER. Trimming pared 2 bases from V and 4 bases from J, leaving 12 bases between. CDR3 length equals 15 residues. CDR3 coding DNA: TGCGCCAGCAGCCAAAGCCAGGTCTATAATCAGCCCCAGCATTTT. Protein: CASSQSQVYNQPQHF.

This clone came up once. The same CDR3 can be traced to other DNA sequences in this sample. V usage is TRBV29-1 and J usage is TRBJ2-7; tentatively, D is TRBD2 (6 bases). The CDR3 consists of 12 residues. V was trimmed by 1 base and J by 4 bases, leaving 8 bases between them. The germline V gene has CDR1 SQVTM and CDR2 ANQGSEA. The CDR3 sequence is CSVEGRGYEQYF. The CDR3 region has the DNA TGCAGCGTTGAAGGGAGGGGTTACGAGCAGTACTTC.

This clone was seen more than once but under ten times. The rearrangement joins TRBV4-3 to TRBJ2-2, with 10 bases identical to TRBD2. The V gene end was trimmed by 0 bases and the J gene end by 6 bases; junction bases not matched to a gene: 1. The CDR3 has 15 amino acids. Germline V gene sequence: CDR1 LGHNA, CDR2 YSLEER. The CDR3 is CASSQEAGGPGELFF. DNA for the CDR3: TGCGCCAGCAGCCAAGAAGCGGGGGGGCCCGGGGAGCTGTTTTTT.

V and J are TRBV11-2 and TRBJ1-6; maybe TRBD1 (5 bases). V lost 0 bases and J lost 10, with 19 bases in between. This CDR3 region has 17 residues. CDR1 is SGHAT and CDR2 is FQNNGV in the germline V gene. The CDR3 DNA sequence: TGTGCCAGCAGCTTAGATTCACGGGGCCCCCTGGGGTCACCCCTCCACTTT. It encodes CASSLDSRGPLGSPLHF.

The chain couples TRBV19 to TRBJ2-1; D ambiguous. The CDR3 runs 14 residues. Between the trimmed V and J ends, which lost 3 bases and 0 bases, there was a span of 6 bases. The germline V gene has CDR1 LNHDA and CDR2 SQIVND (reference sequence). CDR3 sequence (DNA): TGTGCCAGTAGTATGAAGAGCTCCTACAATGAGCAGTTCTTC. Protein sequence: CASSMKSSYNEQFF. The full variable domain, with the rest looked up from reference TRBV19 and TRBJ2-1, is DGGITQSPKYLFRKEGQNVTLSCEQNLNHDAMYWYRQDPGQGLRLIYYSQIVNDFQKGDIAEGYSVSREKKESFPLTVTSAQKNPTAFYLCASSMKSSYNEQFFGPGTRLTVL.